This TCR beta chain appears in the sequencing data of a study of blood T cell repertoires in COVID-19. Only in-frame clones appear in the TCRdb table, and some are missing; sequencing was by immunoSEQ multiplex PCR. The profile covers about 280,000 clones, with 75% to 90% appearing a single time and 2.5% taken by the ten largest. Germline V gene sequence: CDR1 SGHVS, CDR2 FQNEAQ. The CDR3 is 14 residues long. The germline V and J ends were trimmed by 2 bases and 5 bases, with 13 bases remaining between them. The V gene is TRBV7-8, the J gene TRBJ2-7; D not resolved. Material: PBMCs or T cells enriched from blood (not recorded which). The source of this sequence is a woman aged 45-59 years who had recovered from COVID-19. Here the CDR3 DNA reads TGTGCCAGCAGCTTAAGAGGTAGCTTCAACGAGCAGTACTTC. Its protein product is CASSLRGSFNEQYF.